One and the same sample provided the 2 T cell receptor beta chains below, sequenced in a study of cytomegalovirus exposure and HLA in healthy donors. PCR amplification relied on 60 Vbeta primers (plus 13 Jbeta primers). Profiled with immunoSEQ multiplex PCR; TCRdb holds only in-frame clones, not every one. The repertoire holds 110,000 or so clones, 65% to 85% seen once, with about 5.3% in the top ten. Sequencing was done on a sample of PBMCs. Receptor source: a male donor in good health and CMV-seronegative.

This clone has more than one count but fewer than ten. The chain is built from TRBV28 and TRBJ1-1; D uncertain. Germline V lookup: CDR1 MDHEN, CDR2 SYDVKM. Trimming cost V 2 bases and J 1 base, with 5 bases left between them. The CDR3 is 13 residues long. CDR3 DNA sequence: TGTGCCAGCAGTTTAGCGAGGAACACTGAAGCTTTCTTT. It codes for CASSLARNTEAFF.

The rearrangement links TRBV19 to TRBJ1-1, with D unclear. V dropped 5 bases and J dropped 2 bases, with 6 bases sitting between them. The CDR3 sequence is 12 residues long. Germline loops: CDR1 LNHDA, CDR2 SQIVND (reference sequence). The CDR3 loop is CASSDKNTEAFF. The CDR3 DNA reads TGTGCCAGTAGTGACAAAAACACTGAAGCTTTCTTT.